The 15 T cell receptor beta chains below were found in one sample sequenced in a study of shared clonotypes between healthy human individuals. This table comes from immunoSEQ multiplex PCR, and its TCRdb copy is limited to in-frame clones, with some not included. There are hundreds of thousands of clones in the sample; around three quarters occur only once, and approximately 12% lies in the top ten. Sequencing was carried out using PBMCs. The receptors originated from a middle-aged woman in good health. Some clones in this sample may be carry-over from other donors' samples.

The chain carries TRBV6-4 and TRBJ2-1; TRBD2 agrees at 11 bases. J lost 7 bases, V lost 6 bases, and 11 bases had no gene match. The V gene's germline CDR1 is MRHNA and CDR2 SNTAGT. The CDR3 runs 16 residues. This CDR3 is CASRDTSGRALNEQFF. The CDR3 region has the DNA TGTGCCAGCAGGGATACTAGCGGGAGAGCCCTAAATGAGCAGTTCTTC.

A single count supports this clone. A far more abundant clone sits one base away, making this likely a read error. This sample also contains other DNA sequences that code for the same CDR3. This sequence joins TRBV6-6 and TRBJ2-5; the D gene is possibly TRBD2 (5 bases). The J call may be incorrect, as the DNA end agrees better with TRBJ2-7. The CDR3 consists of 16 residues. CDR1 is MNHNY, CDR2 SVGAGI, per germline (reference sequence). The CDR3 coding sequence is TGTGCCAGCAGTTACACGGCTAGTGGGAGCTCCTACGAGCAGTACTTC. Translating gives CASSYTASGSSYEQYF.

This clone appeared many times. The rearrangement links TRBV6-6 to TRBJ1-1; D is unclear. V was clipped by 0 bases and J by 5 bases, with 13 bases between them. The CDR3 length is 15 residues. Germline V gene sequence: CDR1 MNHNY, CDR2 SVGAGI (reference sequence). Here the CDR3 DNA reads TGTGCCAGCAGTTACTCCCTCCTACTAGGGACTGAAGCTTTCTTT. Protein: CASSYSLLLGTEAFF.

The V and J genes are TRBV2 and TRBJ2-3; D gene uncertain. There are 11 residues in the CDR3. Germline V gene sequence: CDR1 SNHLY, CDR2 FYNNEI. V shed 5 bases and J shed 0 bases, with 0 bases lying between them. The CDR3 region has the DNA TGTGCCAGCAGTAGCACAGATACGCAGTATTTT. Its translation: CASSSTDTQYF.

The V and J genes are TRBV29-1 and TRBJ2-7; perhaps TRBD1 as D (7 bases). Trimming took off 4 bases at V and 3 bases at J, with 13 bases between the two ends. The germline gives CDR1 SQVTM, CDR2 ANQGSEA. The CDR3 loop spans 13 amino acids. For the CDR3, the DNA is TGCAGCGTTGTGGCAGGGGGGTTCTACGAGCAGTACTTC. Its translation is CSVVAGGFYEQYF.

This sequence joins TRBV27 and TRBJ1-4; D is ambiguous. The V end was cut by 4 bases, the J end by 4 bases, with 13 bases between. The CDR3 is 15 residues long. The germline V gene encodes CDR1 MNHEY and CDR2 SMNVEV (reference sequence). This chain's CDR3 is CASSSWAGSNEKLFF. The CDR3 coding sequence is TGTGCCAGCAGTTCATGGGCGGGCAGTAATGAAAAACTGTTTTTT.

This clone was found a few times. The rearrangement uses TRBV21-1 and TRBJ1-2; TRBD1, the D gene given by the table, was not confirmed from the DNA. TRBV21-1 is a recognized pseudogene. This CDR3 is built from 16 residues. CDR3 in amino acids: CASSNLGQGENYGYTF. The CDR3 DNA follows: TGTGCCAGCAGCAACCTGGGACAGGGGGAGAACTATGGCTACACCTTC.

This sequence joins TRBV6-5 and TRBJ1-2; D is possibly TRBD1 (6 bases). V was cut by 6 bases and J by 1 base, with 15 bases left in between. The V gene's germline CDR1 is MNHEY and CDR2 SVGAGI. The CDR3 is 15 amino acids. The CDR3 DNA follows: TGTGCCAGCAGACCAACAGGGAGGTATAACTATGGCTACACCTTC. It specifies CASRPTGRYNYGYTF.

The chain uses TRBV25-1 and TRBJ2-6; D is perhaps TRBD1 (6 bases). V lost 7 bases and J 1 base, leaving 14 bases between the germline ends. Germline V CDR1 and CDR2: MGHDK, SYGVNS. CDR3 size: 16 residues. CDR3 sequence (DNA): TGTGCCAGCAAAAAGGCAGGGGATTCTGGGGCCAACGTCCTGACTTTC. It is translated as CASKKAGDSGANVLTF.

The CDR3 DNA follows: TGTGCCAGCAGCGTTGGGGAAGCCGAGCAGTACTTC. Its protein is CASSVGEAEQYF. The rearrangement joins TRBV7-9 to TRBJ2-7; D remains unclear. Germline V gene sequence: CDR1 SEHNR, CDR2 FQNEAQ (reference sequence). Deletions cut 5 bases from V and 6 bases from J, with 11 bases between. The CDR3 runs to 12 residues.

The V gene is TRBV6-4, the J gene TRBJ2-2; D not resolved. The germline V gene encodes CDR1 MRHNA and CDR2 SNTAGT. The V and J ends lost 6 bases and 1 base respectively, with 12 bases between them. The CDR3 spans 15 residues. CDR3 DNA: TGTGCCAGCAGGGATTCAATTCGGAACACCGGGGAGCTGTTTTTT. Amino acid sequence: CASRDSIRNTGELFF.

CDR3 bases: TGTGCCAGCAGCTTAAGGACTAGCGGGAGTGGTGGCAATGAGCAGTTCTTC. Encoded protein: CASSLRTSGSGGNEQFF. This rearrangement joins TRBV5-6 to TRBJ2-1; 13 bases match TRBD2. The CDR3 consists of 17 residues. Germline CDR1 is SGHDT and CDR2 is YYEEEE. The junction had 8 bases not matched to a gene; V was cut back by 2 bases and J by 6 bases.

The V call is TRBV4-3, the J call TRBJ1-4; no definite D call. Trimming shortened V by 3 bases and J by 6 bases, and 11 bases separated the two germline ends. The CDR3 length is 14 residues. In germline, CDR1 is LGHNA, CDR2 YSLEER. CDR3 sequence reads: CASSQGGYDEKLFF. The CDR3, as DNA: TGCGCCAGCAGCCAGGGAGGCTACGATGAAAAACTGTTTTTT.

The chain recombines TRBV4-3 with TRBJ2-7; the D is unclear. The length of the CDR3 is 14 residues. Germline lookup yields CDR1 LGHNA and CDR2 YSLEER. V was clipped by 2 bases and J by 4 bases, with 12 bases between them. The CDR3 DNA reads as TGCGCCAGCAGCCAAAGTTCGGGTGATTACGAGCAGTACTTC. Translation gives CASSQSSGDYEQYF.

About this clone itself: Other DNA sequences of this sample code for an identical CDR3. The J gene is TRBJ1-4, the V gene TRBV5-1; the D gene is possibly TRBD1 (5 bases). The CDR3 extends over 14 amino acids. The germline CDR1 and CDR2 sequences are SGHRS and YFSETQ. The ends were cut back, 4 bases at V and 4 bases at J, with 11 bases in the middle. The CDR3 sequence is CASSLGTVNEKLFF. The CDR3 DNA follows: TGCGCCAGCAGCCTAGGGACGGTTAATGAAAAACTGTTTTTT.